This T cell receptor (beta chain) was sequenced for a study of shared clonotypes between healthy human individuals. Study-wide results and limits: Among donors, the sharing of clonotypes was expected to be influenced by sequencing depth.

Germline values: CDR1 MDHEN, CDR2 SYDVKM. V was clipped by 5 bases and J by 8 bases, with 10 bases between them. The CDR3 extends over 12 amino acids. Clones were read by immunoSEQ multiplex PCR, and TCRdb kept only the in-frame ones, dropping some. Here the sample spans hundreds of thousands of clones, approximately 79% being singletons. Concerning this clone: Antigen unknown.

This sequence joins TRBV28 and TRBJ1-3; D not certain. The sequence was obtained from a woman aged 25 to 39 in good health. Sequencing was carried out using memory CD4+ T cells sorted from blood. The subset: CD45RA-negative fraction. CDR3 amino acids: CASSPRVDTIYF. The DNA for the CDR3 is TGTGCCAGCAGTCCGAGGGTGGACACCATATATTTT.